This TCR beta chain was retrieved from a study of TIL therapy for anti-PD-1-resistant metastatic lung cancer. Noted time point: pre-treatment sample, taken before nivolumab and TIL therapy. The immunoSEQ assay was v3. TCRdb keeps only in-frame clones here, not all; method: immunoSEQ multiplex PCR. The repertoire holds more than 45,000 clones, with 87% as singletons. The ends lost 3 bases at V and 5 bases at J; junction bases unmatched: 8. The length of the CDR3 is 15 residues. Germline assignment: CDR1 LNHDA and CDR2 SQIVND (reference sequence). This sequence originates from a person between 30 and 80 years old with non-small cell lung cancer. The material was blood, obtained at baseline. The chain joins TRBV19 to TRBJ2-7, with TRBD1 identical over 9 bases. CDR3 amino acids: CASSISGTGFHEQYF. In DNA form, the CDR3 reads TGTGCCAGTAGTATCTCCGGGACAGGGTTCCACGAGCAGTACTTC.